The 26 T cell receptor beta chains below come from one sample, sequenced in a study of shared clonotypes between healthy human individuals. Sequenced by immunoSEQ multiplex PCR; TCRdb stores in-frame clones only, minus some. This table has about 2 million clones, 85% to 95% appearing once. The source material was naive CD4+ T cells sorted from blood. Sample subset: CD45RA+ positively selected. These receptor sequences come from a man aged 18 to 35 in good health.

CDR3 region: CASSLAVGNYEQYF. CDR3 nucleotides: TGCGCCAGCAGCTTGGCCGTCGGGAACTACGAGCAGTACTTC. The genes are TRBV5-1 and TRBJ2-7, with D tentatively TRBD2 (5 bases). The CDR3 has 14 residues. CDR1 SGHRS and CDR2 YFSETQ come from the germline V gene. V lost 0 bases and J lost 3, with 10 bases in between.

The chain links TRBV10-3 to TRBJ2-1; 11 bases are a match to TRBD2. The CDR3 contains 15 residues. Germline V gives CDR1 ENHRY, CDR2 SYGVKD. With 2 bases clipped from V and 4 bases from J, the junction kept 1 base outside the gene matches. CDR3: CAISERLAGYNEQFF. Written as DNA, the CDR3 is TGTGCCATCAGTGAGAGACTAGCGGGGTACAATGAGCAGTTCTTC.

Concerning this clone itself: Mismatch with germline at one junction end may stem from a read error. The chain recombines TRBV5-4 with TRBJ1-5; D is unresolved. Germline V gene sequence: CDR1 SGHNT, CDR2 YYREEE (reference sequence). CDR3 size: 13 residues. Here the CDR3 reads CASSQVINQPQHF. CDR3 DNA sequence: TGCGCCAGCAGCCAAGTAATAAATCAGCCCCAGCATTTT.

The CDR3 spells CASSPLGNNYGYTF. DNA of the CDR3: TGTGCCAGCAGCCCCCTAGGGAACAACTATGGCTACACCTTC. V gene TRBV9 combines with J gene TRBJ1-2; D gene ambiguous. CDR3 length: 14 amino acids. Germline V gene sequence: CDR1 SGDLS, CDR2 YYNGEE. V was pared by 4 bases and J by 2 bases, with 12 bases between. The full variable domain, in which reference TRBV9 and TRBJ1-2 provide the parts outside the CDR3, is DSGVTQTPKHLITATGQRVTLRCSPRSGDLSVYWYQQSLDQGLQFLIQYYNGEERAKGNILERFSAQQFPDLHSELNLSSLELGDSALYFCASSPLGNNYGYTFGSGTRLTVV.

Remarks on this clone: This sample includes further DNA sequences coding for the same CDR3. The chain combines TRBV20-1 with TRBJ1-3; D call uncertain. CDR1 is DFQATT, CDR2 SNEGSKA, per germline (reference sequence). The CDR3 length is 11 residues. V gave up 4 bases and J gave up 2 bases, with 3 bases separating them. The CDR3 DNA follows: TGCAGTGCTATCGCTGGAAACACCATATATTTT. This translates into CSAIAGNTIYF.

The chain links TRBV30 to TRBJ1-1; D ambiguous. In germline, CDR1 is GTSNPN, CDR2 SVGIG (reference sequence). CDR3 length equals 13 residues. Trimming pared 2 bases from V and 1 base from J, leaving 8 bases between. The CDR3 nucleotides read TGTGCCTGGAGTCCGCCGGGGAACACTGAAGCTTTCTTT. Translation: CAWSPPGNTEAFF.

The CDR3 nucleotides read TGTGCCTGGAGTGTAGAGGGACACCGTAATGAAAAACTGTTTTTT. Encoded protein: CAWSVEGHRNEKLFF. This chain connects TRBV30 to TRBJ1-4; tentative D call: TRBD1 (6 bases). CDR3 length: 15 residues. Germline loops: CDR1 GTSNPN, CDR2 SVGIG (reference sequence). Trimming left V 0 bases short and J 4 bases short, with 12 bases between.

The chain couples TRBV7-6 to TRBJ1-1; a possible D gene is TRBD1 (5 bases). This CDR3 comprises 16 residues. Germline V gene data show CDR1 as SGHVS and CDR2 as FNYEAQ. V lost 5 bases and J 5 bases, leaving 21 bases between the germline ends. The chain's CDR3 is CASSPTGGGSWTEAFF. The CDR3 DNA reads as TGTGCCAGCAGCCCCACAGGCGGAGGGTCATGGACTGAAGCTTTCTTT. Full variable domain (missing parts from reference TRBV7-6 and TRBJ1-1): GAGVSQSPRYKVTKRGQDVALRCDPISGHVSLYWYRQALGQGPEFLTYFNYEAQQDKSGLPNDRFSAERPEGSISTLTIQRTEQRDSAMYRCASSPTGGGSWTEAFFGQGTRLTVV.

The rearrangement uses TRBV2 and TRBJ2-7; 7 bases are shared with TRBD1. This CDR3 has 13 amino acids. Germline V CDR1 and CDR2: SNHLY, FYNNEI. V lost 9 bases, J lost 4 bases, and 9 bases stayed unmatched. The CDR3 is CARGQTKTYEQYF. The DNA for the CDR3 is TGTGCCAGGGGACAGACAAAGACGTACGAGCAGTACTTC.

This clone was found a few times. The CDR3 nucleotides read TGTGCCAGCAGCTCGCCTCACGGGACTAGAAAAGAGACCCAGTACTTC. The encoded protein is CASSSPHGTRKETQYF. The chain couples TRBV11-2 to TRBJ2-5; 8 nucleotides agree with TRBD2. Trimming removed 4 bases from V and 3 bases from J; junction bases left unmatched: 10. The length of the CDR3 is 16 residues. Germline CDR1 SGHAT, CDR2 FQNNGV.

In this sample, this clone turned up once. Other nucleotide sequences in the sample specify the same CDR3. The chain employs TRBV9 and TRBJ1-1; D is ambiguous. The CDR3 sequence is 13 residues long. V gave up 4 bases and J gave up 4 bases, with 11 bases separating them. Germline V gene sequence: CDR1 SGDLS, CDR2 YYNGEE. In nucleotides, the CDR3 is TGTGCCAGCAGCACCCACTCGGGCACTGAAGCTTTCTTT. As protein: CASSTHSGTEAFF.

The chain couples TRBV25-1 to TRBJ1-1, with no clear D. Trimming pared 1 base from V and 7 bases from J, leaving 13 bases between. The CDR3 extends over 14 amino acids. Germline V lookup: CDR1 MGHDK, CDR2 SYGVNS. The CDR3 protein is CASSESLSVVEAFF. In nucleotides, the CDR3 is TGTGCCAGCAGTGAATCGTTGTCTGTAGTTGAAGCTTTCTTT.

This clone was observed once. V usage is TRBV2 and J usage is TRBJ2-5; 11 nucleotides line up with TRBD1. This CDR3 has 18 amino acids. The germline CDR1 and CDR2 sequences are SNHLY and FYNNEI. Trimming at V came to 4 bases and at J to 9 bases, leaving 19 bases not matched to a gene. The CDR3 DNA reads TGTGCCAGCAGTGCCCTCCCCCCCGGGACAGGGGGGTCCAATCCCCAGTACTTC. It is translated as CASSALPPGTGGSNPQYF.

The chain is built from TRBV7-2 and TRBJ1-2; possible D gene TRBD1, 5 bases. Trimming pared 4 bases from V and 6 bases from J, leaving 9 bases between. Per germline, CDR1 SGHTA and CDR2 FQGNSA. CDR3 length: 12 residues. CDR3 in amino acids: CASSSRGDGYTF. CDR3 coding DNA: TGTGCCAGCAGCTCAAGGGGAGATGGCTACACCTTC.

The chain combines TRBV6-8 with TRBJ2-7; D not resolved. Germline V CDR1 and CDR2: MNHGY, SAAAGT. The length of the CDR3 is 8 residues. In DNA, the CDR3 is TGTGCCAGTCGGAGCTTACTAGTC. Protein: CASRSLLV.

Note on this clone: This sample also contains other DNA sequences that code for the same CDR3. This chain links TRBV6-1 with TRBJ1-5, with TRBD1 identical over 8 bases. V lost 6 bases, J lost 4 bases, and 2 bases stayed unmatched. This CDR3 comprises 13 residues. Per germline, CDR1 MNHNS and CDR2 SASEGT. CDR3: CASRQGGNQPQHF. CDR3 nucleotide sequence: TGTGCCAGCAGACAGGGGGGAAATCAGCCCCAGCATTTT.

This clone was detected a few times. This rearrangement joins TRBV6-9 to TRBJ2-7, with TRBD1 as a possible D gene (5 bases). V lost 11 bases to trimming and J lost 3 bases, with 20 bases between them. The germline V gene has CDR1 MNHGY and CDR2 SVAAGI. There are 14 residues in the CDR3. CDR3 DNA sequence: TGTGCCGACCGGCAGGGTCGGGTGCACTACGAGCAGTACTTC. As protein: CADRQGRVHYEQYF.

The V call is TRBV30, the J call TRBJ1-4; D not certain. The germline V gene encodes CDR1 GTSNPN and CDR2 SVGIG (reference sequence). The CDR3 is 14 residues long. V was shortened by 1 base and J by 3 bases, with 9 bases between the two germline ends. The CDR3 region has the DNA TGTGCCTGGAGTGGTTATACGGCTAATGAAAAACTGTTTTTT. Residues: CAWSGYTANEKLFF.

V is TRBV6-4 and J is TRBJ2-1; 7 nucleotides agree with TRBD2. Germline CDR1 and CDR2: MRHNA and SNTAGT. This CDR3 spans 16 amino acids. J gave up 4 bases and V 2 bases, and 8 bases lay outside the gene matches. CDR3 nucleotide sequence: TGTGCCAGCAGTGACGAAAGCGGGATGGGATACAATGAGCAGTTCTTC. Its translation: CASSDESGMGYNEQFF.

This CDR3 is CASSEEQGNYGYTF. Written as DNA, the CDR3 is TGCGCCAGCAGTGAGGAACAGGGAAACTATGGCTACACCTTC. The chain joins TRBV10-2 to TRBJ1-2, with D possibly matching TRBD1 (6 bases). The CDR3 is made up of 14 amino acids. Germline V gene lookup returns CDR1 WSHSY and CDR2 SAAADI. Deletions cut 2 bases from V and 2 bases from J, with 9 bases between.

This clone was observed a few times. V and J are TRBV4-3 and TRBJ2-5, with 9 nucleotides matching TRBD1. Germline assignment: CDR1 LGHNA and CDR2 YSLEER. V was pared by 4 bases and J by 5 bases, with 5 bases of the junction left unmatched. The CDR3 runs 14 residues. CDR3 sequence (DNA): TGCGCCAGCAGCCGAGGGGACAGGGAGGAGACCCAGTACTTC. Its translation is CASSRGDREETQYF.

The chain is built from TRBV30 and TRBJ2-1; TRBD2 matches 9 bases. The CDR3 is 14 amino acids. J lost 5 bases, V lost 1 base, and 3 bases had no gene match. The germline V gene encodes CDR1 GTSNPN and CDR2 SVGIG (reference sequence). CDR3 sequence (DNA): TGTGCCTGGAGTGGATCTAGCGGGGACAATGAGCAGTTCTTC. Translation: CAWSGSSGDNEQFF. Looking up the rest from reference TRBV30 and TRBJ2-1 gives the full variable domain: SQTIHQWPATLVQPVGSPLSLECTVEGTSNPNLYWYRQAAGRGLQLLFYSVGIGQISSEVPQNLSASRPQDRQFILSSKKLLLSDSGFYLCAWSGSSGDNEQFFGPGTRLTVL.

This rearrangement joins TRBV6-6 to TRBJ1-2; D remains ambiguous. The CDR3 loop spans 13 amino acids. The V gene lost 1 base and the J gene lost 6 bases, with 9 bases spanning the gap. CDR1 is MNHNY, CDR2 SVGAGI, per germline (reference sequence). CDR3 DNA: TGTGCCAGCAGTTACTGGGCAGGTAATGGCTACACCTTC. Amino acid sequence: CASSYWAGNGYTF.

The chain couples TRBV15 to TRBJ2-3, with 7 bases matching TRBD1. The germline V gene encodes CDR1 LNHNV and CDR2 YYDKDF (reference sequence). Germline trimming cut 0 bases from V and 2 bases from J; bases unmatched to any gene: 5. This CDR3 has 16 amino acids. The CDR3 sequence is CATSRDGRGTTDTQYF. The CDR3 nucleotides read TGTGCCACCAGCAGAGATGGCAGGGGGACCACAGATACGCAGTATTTT.

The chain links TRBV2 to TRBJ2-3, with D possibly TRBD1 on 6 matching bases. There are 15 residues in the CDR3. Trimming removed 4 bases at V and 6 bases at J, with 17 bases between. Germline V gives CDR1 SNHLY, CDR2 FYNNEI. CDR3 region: CASSAPRLTGDTQYF. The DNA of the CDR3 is TGTGCCAGCAGTGCCCCCAGATTGACAGGCGATACGCAGTATTTT.

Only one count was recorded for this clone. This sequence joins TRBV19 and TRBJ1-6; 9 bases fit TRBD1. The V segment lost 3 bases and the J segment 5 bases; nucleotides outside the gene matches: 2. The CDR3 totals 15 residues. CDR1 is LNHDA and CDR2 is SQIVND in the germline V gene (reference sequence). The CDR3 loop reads CASSMRTGDNSPLHF. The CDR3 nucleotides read TGTGCCAGTAGTATGAGGACAGGGGATAATTCACCCCTCCACTTT.